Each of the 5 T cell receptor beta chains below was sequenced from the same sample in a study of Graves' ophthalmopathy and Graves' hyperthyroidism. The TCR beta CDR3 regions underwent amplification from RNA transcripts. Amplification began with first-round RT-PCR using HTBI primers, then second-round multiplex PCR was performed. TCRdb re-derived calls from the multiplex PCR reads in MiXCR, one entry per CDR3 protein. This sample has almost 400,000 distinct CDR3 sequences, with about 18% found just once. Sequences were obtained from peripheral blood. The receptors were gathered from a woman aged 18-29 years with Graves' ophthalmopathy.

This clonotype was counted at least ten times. In DNA, the CDR3 is TGTGCCAGCAGTTCGGCAGGGATGAATAATTCACCCCTCCACTTT. It yields the protein CASSSAGMNNSPLHF. The chain is built from TRBV28 and TRBJ1-6; D is possibly TRBD1 (5 bases). Germline lookup yields CDR1 MDHEN and CDR2 SYDVKM. With 4 bases removed from V and 5 bases from J, the gap between germline ends came to 12 bases. This CDR3 is 15 amino acids long.

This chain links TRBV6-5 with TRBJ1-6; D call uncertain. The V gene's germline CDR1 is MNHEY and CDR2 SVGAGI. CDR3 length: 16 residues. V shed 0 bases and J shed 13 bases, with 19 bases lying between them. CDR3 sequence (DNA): TGTGCCAGCAGTTACTCTGCAGCCTTTATTCAATCGCCCCTCCACTTT. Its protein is CASSYSAAFIQSPLHF.

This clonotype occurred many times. Here the CDR3 DNA reads TGTGCCACCCATGGGGGGAAAGGTGGAGCTTTCTTT. It specifies CATHGGKGGAFF. The chain carries TRBV12-3 or TRBV12-4 and TRBJ1-1, with D possibly TRBD1 on 5 matching bases. V was trimmed by 10 bases and J by 10 bases, leaving 19 bases between them. The length of the CDR3 is 12 residues.

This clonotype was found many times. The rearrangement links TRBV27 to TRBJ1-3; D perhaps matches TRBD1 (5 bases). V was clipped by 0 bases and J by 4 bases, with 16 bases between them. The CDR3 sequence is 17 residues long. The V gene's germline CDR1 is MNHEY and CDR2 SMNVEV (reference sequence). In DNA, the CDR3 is TGTGCCAGCAGTTTATCGGGCCAGGGACCCAACGGAAACACCATATATTTT. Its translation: CASSLSGQGPNGNTIYF.

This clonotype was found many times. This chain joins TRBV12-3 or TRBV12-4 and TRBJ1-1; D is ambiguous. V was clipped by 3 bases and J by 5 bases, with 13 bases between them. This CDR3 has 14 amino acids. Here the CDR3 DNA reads TGTGCCAGCAGTTTTTGGGCCGTGGGTACTGAAGCTTTCTTT. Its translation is CASSFWAVGTEAFF.